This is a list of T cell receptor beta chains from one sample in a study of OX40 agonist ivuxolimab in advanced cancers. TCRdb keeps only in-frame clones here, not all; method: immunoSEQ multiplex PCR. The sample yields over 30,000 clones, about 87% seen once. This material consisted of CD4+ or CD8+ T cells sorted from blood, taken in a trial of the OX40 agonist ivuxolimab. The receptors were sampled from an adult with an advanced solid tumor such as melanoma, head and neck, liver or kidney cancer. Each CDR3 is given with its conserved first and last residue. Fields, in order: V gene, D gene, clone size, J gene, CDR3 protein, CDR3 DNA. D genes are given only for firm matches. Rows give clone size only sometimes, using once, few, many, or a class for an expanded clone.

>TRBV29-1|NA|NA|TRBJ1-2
CSVDGYTF
TGCAGCGTTGATGGCTACACCTTC
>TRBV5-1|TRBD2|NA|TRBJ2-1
CASSLGTSGVDNEQFF
TGCGCCAGCAGCTTGGGAACTAGCGGGGTAGACAATGAGCAGTTCTTC
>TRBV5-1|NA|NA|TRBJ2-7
CASSRPTGNEQYF
TGCGCCAGCAGCAGACCTACAGGGAACGAGCAGTACTTC
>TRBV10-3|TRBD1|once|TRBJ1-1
CAMGSGTGRKEAFF
TGTGCCATGGGGTCCGGGACAGGGCGCAAAGAAGCTTTCTTT
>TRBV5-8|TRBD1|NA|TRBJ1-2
CATTRDRRIGGYTF
TGTGCCACCACAAGGGACAGGAGAATAGGGGGCTACACCTTC
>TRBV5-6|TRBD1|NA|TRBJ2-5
CASSFRTGVGETQYF
TGTGCCAGCAGCTTTAGGACAGGGGTCGGAGAGACCCAGTACTTC
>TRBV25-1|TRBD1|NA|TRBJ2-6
CASSDPGQVDPGANVLTF
TGTGCCAGCAGTGACCCGGGACAGGTAGATCCTGGGGCCAACGTCCTGACTTTC
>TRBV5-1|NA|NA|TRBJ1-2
CASSLAQGGFGYTF
TGCGCCAGCAGCTTGGCGCAGGGTGGATTTGGCTACACCTTC
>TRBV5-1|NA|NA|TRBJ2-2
CASSPGAGRLPNTGELFF
TGCGCCAGCAGCCCCGGGGCAGGGCGACTTCCCAACACCGGGGAGCTGTTTTTT
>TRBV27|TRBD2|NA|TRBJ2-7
CASSPPRTSGSQYEQYF
TGTGCCAGCAGTCCGCCGCGGACTAGCGGGAGTCAGTACGAGCAGTACTTC
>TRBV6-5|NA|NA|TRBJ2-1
CASSYSDTYNEQFF
TGTGCCAGCAGTTACTCGGACACTTACAATGAGCAGTTCTTC
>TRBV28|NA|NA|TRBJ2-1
CASSLDLIYNEQFF
TGTGCCAGCAGTTTAGACTTAATCTACAATGAGCAGTTCTTC
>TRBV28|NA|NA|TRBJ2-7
CASSLGGTGSYEQYF
TGTGCCAGCAGTTTGGGGGGGACAGGTTCCTACGAGCAGTACTTC
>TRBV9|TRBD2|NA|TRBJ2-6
CASTIGGTISGANVLTF
TGTGCCAGCACGATCGGGGGGACCATTTCTGGGGCCAACGTCCTGACTTTC
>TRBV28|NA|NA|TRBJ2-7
CASRTRTYEQYF
TGTGCCAGCAGGACGCGAACCTACGAGCAGTACTTC